This TCR beta chain was sequenced for a study of Ad26.COV2.S vaccination and SARS-CoV-2 variants. Overall study: Each vaccinee took Ad26.COV2.S intramuscularly, once or twice 56 days apart.

The junction had 12 bases not matched to a gene; V was cut back by 5 bases and J by 4 bases. The V gene's germline CDR1 is LNHDA and CDR2 SQIVND (reference sequence). The CDR3 loop spans 16 amino acids. As for treatment: around 19 received Ad26.COV2.S at low or high dose, single or two shots; 5 received placebo; per-sample allocation not given. Sampling was performed 63 days after the first vaccine or placebo injection. Donation was by an adult aged 18-55 years who was in Boston. Produced via immunoSEQ multiplex PCR; TCRdb's table is partial and in-frame only. The table shows over 400,000 clones, with about 90% occurring only once.

This receptor was taken from a person between 18 and 59 years old who received the Ad26.COV2.S COVID-19 vaccine or a placebo. The sample in question was peripheral blood, obtained in a trial of Ad26.COV2.S vaccine versus placebo. The V and J genes are TRBV19 and TRBJ1-2, with 8 nucleotides matching TRBD1. CDR3 sequence (DNA): TGTGCCAGTAGTTTGACAGGGGCCCCCCTCTTCTATGGCTACACCTTC. Its translation is CASSLTGAPLFYGYTF.